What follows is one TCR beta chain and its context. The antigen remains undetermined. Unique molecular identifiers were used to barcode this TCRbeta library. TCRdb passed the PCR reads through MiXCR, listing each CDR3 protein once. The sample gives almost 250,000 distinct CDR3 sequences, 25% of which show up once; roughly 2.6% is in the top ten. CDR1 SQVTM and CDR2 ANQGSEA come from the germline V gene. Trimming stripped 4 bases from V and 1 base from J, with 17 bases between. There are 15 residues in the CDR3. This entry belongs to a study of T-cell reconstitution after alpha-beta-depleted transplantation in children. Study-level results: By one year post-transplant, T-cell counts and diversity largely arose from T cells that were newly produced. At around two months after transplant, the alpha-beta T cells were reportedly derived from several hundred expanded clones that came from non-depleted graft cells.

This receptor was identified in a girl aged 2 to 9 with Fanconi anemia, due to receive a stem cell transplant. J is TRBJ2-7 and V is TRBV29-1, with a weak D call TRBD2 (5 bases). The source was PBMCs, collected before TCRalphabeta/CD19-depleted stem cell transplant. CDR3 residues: CSVVGSWGVSYEQYF. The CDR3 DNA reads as TGCAGCGTTGTGGGGTCATGGGGAGTGTCCTACGAGCAGTACTTC.